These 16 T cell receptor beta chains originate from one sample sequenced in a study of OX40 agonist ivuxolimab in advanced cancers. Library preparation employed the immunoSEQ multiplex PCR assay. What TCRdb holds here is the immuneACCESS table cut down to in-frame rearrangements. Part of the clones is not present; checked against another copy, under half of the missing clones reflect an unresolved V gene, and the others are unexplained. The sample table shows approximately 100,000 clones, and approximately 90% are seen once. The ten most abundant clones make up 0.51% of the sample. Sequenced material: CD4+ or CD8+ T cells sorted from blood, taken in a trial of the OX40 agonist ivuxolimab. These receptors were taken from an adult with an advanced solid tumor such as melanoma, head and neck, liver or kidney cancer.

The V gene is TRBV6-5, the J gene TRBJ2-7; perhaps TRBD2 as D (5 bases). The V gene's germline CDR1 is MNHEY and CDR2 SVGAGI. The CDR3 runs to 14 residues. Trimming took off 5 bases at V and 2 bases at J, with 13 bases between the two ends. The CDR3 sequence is CASSPRTEAYEQYF. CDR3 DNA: TGTGCCAGCAGTCCCCGGACGGAGGCCTACGAGCAGTACTTC.

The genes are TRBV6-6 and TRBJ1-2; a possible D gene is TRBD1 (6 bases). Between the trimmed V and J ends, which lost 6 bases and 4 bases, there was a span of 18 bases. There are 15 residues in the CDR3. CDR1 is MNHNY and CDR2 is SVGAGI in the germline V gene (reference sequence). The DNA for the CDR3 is TGTGCCAGCAGCCCTTTACAGGGAGTAGTCTATGGCTACACCTTC. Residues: CASSPLQGVVYGYTF.

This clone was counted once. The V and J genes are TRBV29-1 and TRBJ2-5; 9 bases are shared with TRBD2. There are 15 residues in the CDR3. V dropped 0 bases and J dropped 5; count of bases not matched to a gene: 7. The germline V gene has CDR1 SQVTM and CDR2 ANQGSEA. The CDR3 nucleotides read TGCAGCGTTGAAGATAGCGGGAGTAGGGTTGAGACCCAGTACTTC. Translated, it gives CSVEDSGSRVETQYF.

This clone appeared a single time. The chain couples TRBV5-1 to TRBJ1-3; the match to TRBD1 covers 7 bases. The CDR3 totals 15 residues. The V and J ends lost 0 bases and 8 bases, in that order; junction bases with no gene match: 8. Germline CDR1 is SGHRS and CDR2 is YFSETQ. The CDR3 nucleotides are TGCGCCAGCAGCTTGGTGGGGACAGTCGCTGACACCATATATTTT. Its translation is CASSLVGTVADTIYF.

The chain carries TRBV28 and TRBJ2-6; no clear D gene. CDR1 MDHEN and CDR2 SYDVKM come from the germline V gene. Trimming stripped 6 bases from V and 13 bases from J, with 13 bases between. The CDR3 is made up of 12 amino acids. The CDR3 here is CASSPGSRVLTF. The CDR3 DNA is TGTGCCAGCAGCCCTGGGTCCAGGGTCCTGACTTTC.

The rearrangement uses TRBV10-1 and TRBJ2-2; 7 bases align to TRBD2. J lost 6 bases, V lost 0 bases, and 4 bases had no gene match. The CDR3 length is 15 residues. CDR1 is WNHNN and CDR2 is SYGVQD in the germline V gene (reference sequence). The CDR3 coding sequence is TGCGCCAGCAGTGAGTCCCGGGGGAGGGCCGGGGAGCTGTTTTTT. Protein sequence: CASSESRGRAGELFF.

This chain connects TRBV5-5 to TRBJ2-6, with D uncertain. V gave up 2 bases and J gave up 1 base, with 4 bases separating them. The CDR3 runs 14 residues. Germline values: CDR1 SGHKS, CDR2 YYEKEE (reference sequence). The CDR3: CASSFVSGANVLTF. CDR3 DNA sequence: TGTGCCAGCAGCTTCGTTTCTGGGGCCAACGTCCTGACTTTC.

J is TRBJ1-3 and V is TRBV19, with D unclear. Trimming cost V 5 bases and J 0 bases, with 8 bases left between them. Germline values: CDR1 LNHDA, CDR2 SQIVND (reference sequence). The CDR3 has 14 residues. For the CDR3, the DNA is TGTGCCAGTAGTGGCGACATCTCTGGAAACACCATATATTTT. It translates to CASSGDISGNTIYF.

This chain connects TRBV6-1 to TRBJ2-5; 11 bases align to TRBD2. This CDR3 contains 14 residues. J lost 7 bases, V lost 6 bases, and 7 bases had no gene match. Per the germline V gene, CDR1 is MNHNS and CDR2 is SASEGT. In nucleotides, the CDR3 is TGTGCCAGCAGCGCCCTAGCGGGGGGAGGGACCCAGTACTTC. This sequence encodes CASSALAGGGTQYF.

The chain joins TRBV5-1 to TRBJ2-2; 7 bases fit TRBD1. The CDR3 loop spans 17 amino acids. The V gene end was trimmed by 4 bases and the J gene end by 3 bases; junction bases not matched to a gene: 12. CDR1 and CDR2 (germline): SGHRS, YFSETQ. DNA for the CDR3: TGCGCCAGCAGCGCCTATCGACAGGGTGTGGACACCGGGGAGCTGTTTTTT. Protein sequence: CASSAYRQGVDTGELFF.

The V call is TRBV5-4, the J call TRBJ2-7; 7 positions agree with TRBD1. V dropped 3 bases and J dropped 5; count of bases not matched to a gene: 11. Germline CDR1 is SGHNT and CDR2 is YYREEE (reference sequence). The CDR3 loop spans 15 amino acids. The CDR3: CASSSGQALFHEQYF. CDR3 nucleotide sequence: TGTGCCAGCAGCTCTGGACAGGCCCTGTTCCACGAGCAGTACTTC.

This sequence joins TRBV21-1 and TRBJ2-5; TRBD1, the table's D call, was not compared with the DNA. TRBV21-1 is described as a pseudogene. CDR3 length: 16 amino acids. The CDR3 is CASNSEEEQGRETQYF. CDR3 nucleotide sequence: TGTGCCAGCAATTCCGAGGAGGAACAGGGCCGGGAGACCCAGTACTTC.

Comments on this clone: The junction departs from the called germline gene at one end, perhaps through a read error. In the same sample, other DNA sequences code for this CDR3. CDR3 amino acids: CASSVTGGGTYEQYF. CDR3 sequence (DNA): TGTGCCAGTAGTGTGACTGGCGGGGGTACCTACGAACAGTACTTC. The J gene is TRBJ2-7, the V gene TRBV19, with 7 bases aligning to TRBD2. Per germline, CDR1 LNHDA and CDR2 SQIVND (reference sequence). The length of the CDR3 is 15 residues. The entire variable domain, with the rest obtained from reference TRBV19 and TRBJ2-7, is as follows: DGGITQSPKYLFRKEGQNVTLSCEQNLNHDAMYWYRQDPGQGLRLIYYSQIVNDFQKGDIAEGYSVSREKKESFPLTVTSAQKNPTAFYLCASSVTGGGTYEQYFGPGTRLTVT.

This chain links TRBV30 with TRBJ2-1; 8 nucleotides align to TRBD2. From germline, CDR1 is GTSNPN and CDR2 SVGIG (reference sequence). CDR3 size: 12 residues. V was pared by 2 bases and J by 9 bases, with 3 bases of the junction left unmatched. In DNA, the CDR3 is TGTGCCTGGAGTAGCGGGAGTGGTGAGCAGTTCTTC. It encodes CAWSSGSGEQFF. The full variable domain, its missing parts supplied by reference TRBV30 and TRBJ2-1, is SQTIHQWPATLVQPVGSPLSLECTVEGTSNPNLYWYRQAAGRGLQLLFYSVGIGQISSEVPQNLSASRPQDRQFILSSKKLLLSDSGFYLCAWSSGSGEQFFGPGTRLTVL.

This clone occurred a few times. The CDR3 is CASSYLPMTSGNTIYF. The CDR3 coding sequence is TGTGCCAGCAGTTACTTACCAATGACCTCTGGAAACACCATATATTTT. This sequence joins TRBV6-5 and TRBJ1-3; no clear D gene. V lost 1 base, J lost 0 bases, and 10 bases lay in between. There are 16 residues in the CDR3. Germline V lookup: CDR1 MNHEY, CDR2 SVGAGI.

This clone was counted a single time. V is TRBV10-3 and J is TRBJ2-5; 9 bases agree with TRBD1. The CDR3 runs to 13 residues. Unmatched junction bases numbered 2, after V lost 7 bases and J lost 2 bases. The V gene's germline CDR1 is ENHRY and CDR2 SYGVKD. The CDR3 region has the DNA TGTGCCATCAAGGGACAGGGACAAGAGACCCAGTACTTC. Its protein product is CAIKGQGQETQYF.